This TCR beta chain is drawn from a study of shared clonotypes between healthy human individuals. How the authors handled the data: ImmunoSEQ sequences covered only the junction and lacked quality scores; filtering therefore differed. Some clones are missing from TCRdb's copy, which holds only in-frame ones; the method was immunoSEQ multiplex PCR. V, J and clone size were drawn from that table, and D and trimming were deduced from the DNA. Here the sample spans 2 million to 2.5 million clones, approximately 90% being singletons. Regarding the study as a whole: Apart from blood, nothing was sampled; tissue repertoires likely differ. Rarefaction showed that sequencing of sorted subsets was incomplete (despite large depth).

With 5 bases removed from V and 6 bases from J, the gap between germline ends came to 11 bases. Germline values: CDR1 SGHRS, CDR2 YFSETQ. The CDR3 covers 13 residues. About this clone itself: Its antigen is not known.

Only Caucasian adults living in Nashville, Tennessee served as donors. This clonotype was sampled from a man aged 18 to 29 in good health. Some clones in this sample may be carry-over from other donors' samples. Sequencing used naive CD4+ T cells from PBMCs. Regarding subset: CD45RA+ positively selected. The rearrangement links TRBV5-1 to TRBJ2-2; D remains ambiguous. This chain's CDR3 is CASRLMSAGELFF. CDR3 DNA: TGCGCCAGCAGGCTGATGAGTGCCGGGGAGCTGTTTTTT.